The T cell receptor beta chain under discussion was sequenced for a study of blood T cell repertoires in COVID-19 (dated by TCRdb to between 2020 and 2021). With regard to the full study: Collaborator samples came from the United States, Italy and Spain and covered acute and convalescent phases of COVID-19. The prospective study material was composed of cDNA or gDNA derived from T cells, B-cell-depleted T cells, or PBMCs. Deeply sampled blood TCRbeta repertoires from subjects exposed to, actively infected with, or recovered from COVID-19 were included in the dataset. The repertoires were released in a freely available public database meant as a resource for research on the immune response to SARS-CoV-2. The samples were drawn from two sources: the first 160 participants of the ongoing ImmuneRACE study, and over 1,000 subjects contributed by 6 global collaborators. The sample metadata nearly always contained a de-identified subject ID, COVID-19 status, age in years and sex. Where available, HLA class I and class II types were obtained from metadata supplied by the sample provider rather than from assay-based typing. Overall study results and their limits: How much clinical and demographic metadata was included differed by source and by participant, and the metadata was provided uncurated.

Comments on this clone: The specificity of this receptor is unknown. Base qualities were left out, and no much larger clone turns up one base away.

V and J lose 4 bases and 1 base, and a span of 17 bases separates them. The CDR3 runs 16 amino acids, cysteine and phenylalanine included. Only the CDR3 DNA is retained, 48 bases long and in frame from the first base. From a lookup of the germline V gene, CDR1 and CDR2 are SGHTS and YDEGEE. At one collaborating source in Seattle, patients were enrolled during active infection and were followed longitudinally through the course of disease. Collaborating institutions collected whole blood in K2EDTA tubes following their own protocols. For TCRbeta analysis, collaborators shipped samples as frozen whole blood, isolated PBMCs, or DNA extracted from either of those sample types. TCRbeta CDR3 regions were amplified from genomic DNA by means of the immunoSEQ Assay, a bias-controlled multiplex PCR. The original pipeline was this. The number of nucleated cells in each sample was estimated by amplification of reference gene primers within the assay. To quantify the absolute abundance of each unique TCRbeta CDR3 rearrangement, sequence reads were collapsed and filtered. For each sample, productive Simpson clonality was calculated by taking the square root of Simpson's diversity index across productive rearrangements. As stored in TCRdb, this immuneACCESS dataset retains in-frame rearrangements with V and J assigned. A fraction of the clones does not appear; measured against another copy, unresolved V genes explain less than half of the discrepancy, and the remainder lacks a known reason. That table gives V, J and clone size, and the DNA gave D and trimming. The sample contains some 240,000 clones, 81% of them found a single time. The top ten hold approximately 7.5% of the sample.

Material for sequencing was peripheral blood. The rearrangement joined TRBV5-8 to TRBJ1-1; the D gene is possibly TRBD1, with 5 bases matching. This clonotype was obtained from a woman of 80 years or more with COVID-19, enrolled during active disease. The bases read TGTGCCAGCAGCCCGGGGGATGTGTTGGGGAACACTGAAGCTTTCTTT. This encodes CASSPGDVLGNTEAFF.